A single sample is the source of the 17 T cell receptor beta chains below, sequenced in a study of shared clonotypes between healthy human individuals. Some clones are missing from TCRdb's copy, which holds only in-frame ones; the method was immunoSEQ multiplex PCR. The sample lists some 650,000 clones, 95% to 98% seen once, with around 0.06% in the top ten. The sample comprised naive CD4+ T cells sorted from blood. Subset noted: CD45RA+ positively selected. Receptors originate from a woman aged 30 to 39 in good health.

This rearrangement joins TRBV18 to TRBJ1-2; TRBD1 might be the D (6 bases). The CDR3 spans 13 residues. Germline V gene sequence: CDR1 KGHSH, CDR2 LQKENI. V lost 6 bases, J lost 3 bases, and 11 bases lay in between. The CDR3 sequence is CASSPDSDYGYTF. DNA for the CDR3: TGTGCCAGCTCGCCGGACAGTGACTATGGCTACACCTTC.

This chain connects TRBV5-1 to TRBJ2-3; D ambiguous. The CDR3 consists of 14 residues. Per germline, CDR1 SGHRS and CDR2 YFSETQ. V was clipped by 0 bases and J by 4 bases, with 9 bases between them. The CDR3 here is CASSLVLSADTQYF. For the CDR3, the DNA is TGCGCCAGCAGCTTGGTTCTCTCTGCAGATACGCAGTATTTT.

The chain carries TRBV7-8 and TRBJ2-1; 9 bases map to TRBD2. Germline V gene data show CDR1 as SGHVS and CDR2 as FQNEAQ. V was clipped by 4 bases and J by 9 bases; unmatched bases: 10. This CDR3 has 15 amino acids. The CDR3 DNA follows: TGTGCCAGCAGCTGGACTAGCGAGGGAGCCAGTGAGCAGTTCTTC. This sequence encodes CASSWTSEGASEQFF. The full variable domain, its missing parts supplied by reference TRBV7-8 and TRBJ2-1, is GAGVSQSPRYKVAKRGQDVALRCDPISGHVSLFWYQQALGQGPEFLTYFQNEAQLDKSGLPSDRFFAERPEGSVSTLKIQRTQQEDSAVYLCASSWTSEGASEQFFGPGTRLTVL.

In nucleotides, the CDR3 is TGTGCCAGCAGCTTAGCGGATCCCTACGAGCAGTACTTC. Protein sequence: CASSLADPYEQYF. This chain uses TRBV7-9 with TRBJ2-7; no reliable D call. The CDR3 runs to 13 residues. Germline CDR1 reads SEHNR; CDR2 reads FQNEAQ (reference sequence). Trimming pared 0 bases from V and 2 bases from J, leaving 5 bases between.

The chain has TRBV4-1 and TRBJ2-2; TRBD2 matches at 10 bases. Per germline, CDR1 MGHRA and CDR2 YSYEKL. This CDR3 is built from 20 residues. V shed 0 bases, J shed 1 base, and the junction held 11 bases outside the gene matches. This chain's CDR3 is CASSQDQGVRLAGNTGELFF. The CDR3 region has the DNA TGCGCCAGCAGCCAAGATCAGGGGGTACGACTAGCGGGGAACACCGGGGAGCTGTTTTTT.

The rearrangement uses TRBV7-2 and TRBJ2-2; tentatively, D is TRBD2 (6 bases). The V and J ends lost 5 bases and 1 base respectively, with 11 bases between them. The CDR3 is 15 residues long. Per the germline V gene, CDR1 is SGHTA and CDR2 is FQGNSA. The CDR3 nucleotides are TGTGCCAGCAGCCCCGGCGGGATGAACACCGGGGAGCTGTTTTTT. Its protein product is CASSPGGMNTGELFF. Variable domain in full (rest from reference TRBV7-2 and TRBJ2-2): GAGVSQSPSNKVTEKGKDVELRCDPISGHTALYWYRQSLGQGLEFLIYFQGNSAPDKSGLPSDRFSAERTGGSVSTLTIQRTQQEDSAVYLCASSPGGMNTGELFFGEGSRLTVL.

J is TRBJ2-7 and V is TRBV19; 7 positions agree with TRBD2. This CDR3 spans 16 amino acids. Germline V gene lookup returns CDR1 LNHDA and CDR2 SQIVND (reference sequence). The trim removed 4 bases at V and 2 bases at J, leaving 11 bases unmatched. The CDR3 bases are TGTGCCAGTAGTACCGGAACCTGGACTAGTACCTACGAGCAGTACTTC. Translated: CASSTGTWTSTYEQYF. Using reference TRBV19 and TRBJ2-7 for the parts outside the CDR3, the full variable domain is DGGITQSPKYLFRKEGQNVTLSCEQNLNHDAMYWYRQDPGQGLRLIYYSQIVNDFQKGDIAEGYSVSREKKESFPLTVTSAQKNPTAFYLCASSTGTWTSTYEQYFGPGTRLTVT.

This chain uses TRBV5-1 with TRBJ2-1; either TRBD1 or TRBD2 may supply D (5 bases each). V was shortened by 0 bases and J by 6 bases, with 13 bases between the two germline ends. The CDR3 runs to 15 residues. Germline CDR1 reads SGHRS; CDR2 reads YFSETQ. CDR3 in amino acids: CASSLVGTTPNEQFF. DNA for the CDR3: TGCGCCAGCAGCTTGGTCGGGACCACCCCCAATGAGCAGTTCTTC.

The rearrangement joins TRBV30 to TRBJ2-5; tentative D call: TRBD1 (5 bases). The end of the DNA is better explained by TRBJ2-7, so the J call may be wrong. From germline, CDR1 is GTSNPN and CDR2 SVGIG (reference sequence). The CDR3 has 14 amino acids. CDR3 amino acids: CAWSVSRGPYEQYF. CDR3 nucleotide sequence: TGTGCCTGGAGTGTGAGTAGGGGCCCCTACGAGCAGTACTTC.

The V gene is TRBV4-2, the J gene TRBJ1-3; unclear D gene. Germline CDR1 and CDR2: LGHNA and YNFKEQ. Trimming took 0 bases from V and 0 from J, leaving 12 bases between them. The CDR3 is 17 amino acids. The CDR3 region is CASSQDGGRSSGNTIYF. In DNA, the CDR3 is TGTGCCAGCAGCCAAGATGGCGGGAGAAGCTCTGGAAACACCATATATTTT.

The chain carries TRBV27 and TRBJ2-7, with 7 nucleotides matching TRBD1. This CDR3 is built from 15 residues. Germline V gives CDR1 MNHEY, CDR2 SMNVEV (reference sequence). Unmatched junction bases numbered 8, after V lost 2 bases and J lost 4 bases. The CDR3 region has the DNA TGTGCCAGCAGTTTAAATGCGGACAGGATATACGAGCAGTACTTC. The encoded protein is CASSLNADRIYEQYF.

This chain links TRBV6-1 with TRBJ1-5; D is unresolved. V shed 7 bases and J shed 3 bases, with 16 bases lying between them. This CDR3 is 15 amino acids long. Germline V gene sequence: CDR1 MNHNS, CDR2 SASEGT. For the CDR3, the DNA is TGTGCCAGCATAACGGGGTCGATGATCAATCAGCCCCAGCATTTT. Protein: CASITGSMINQPQHF.

The V call is TRBV7-9, the J call TRBJ2-1; D is undetermined. This CDR3 is 15 amino acids long. Deletions cut 5 bases from V and 2 bases from J, with 13 bases between. In germline, CDR1 is SEHNR, CDR2 FQNEAQ (reference sequence). CDR3 nucleotides: TGTGCCAGCAGCCGCGTGTATATCCCCTACAATGAGCAGTTCTTC. It is translated as CASSRVYIPYNEQFF. Full variable domain (remainder filled in from reference TRBV7-9 and TRBJ2-1): DTGVSQNPRHKITKRGQNVTFRCDPISEHNRLYWYRQTLGQGPEFLTYFQNEAQLEKSRLLSDRFSAERPKGSFSTLEIQRTEQGDSAMYLCASSRVYIPYNEQFFGPGTRLTVL.

The rearrangement uses TRBV29-1 and TRBJ1-1, with D uncertain. This CDR3 comprises 14 residues. Per germline, CDR1 SQVTM and CDR2 ANQGSEA. V lost 7 bases and J lost 4, with 19 bases in between. DNA of the CDR3: TGCAGCGCCGAAGAACAGTTACAAGGCACTGAAGCTTTCTTT. Its protein is CSAEEQLQGTEAFF.

The rearrangement links TRBV5-1 to TRBJ2-3, with D maybe TRBD2 (5 bases). Looked up from germline, CDR1 is SGHRS and CDR2 is YFSETQ. V lost 2 bases, J lost 2 bases, and 15 bases lay in between. This CDR3 contains 16 residues. CDR3 in DNA: TGCGCCAGCAGCTTAACCCATGTCGGGGTCACAGATACGCAGTATTTT. Encoded protein: CASSLTHVGVTDTQYF.

This chain connects TRBV18 to TRBJ1-1; D gene ambiguous. Trimming stripped 1 base from V and 6 bases from J, with 9 bases between. The CDR3 consists of 13 residues. CDR1 and CDR2 (germline): KGHSH, LQKENI. The CDR3, as DNA: TGTGCCAGCTCACCACGGGAAAACGCTGAAGCTTTCTTT. Protein product: CASSPRENAEAFF.

The V call is TRBV4-1, the J call TRBJ2-7; 12 nucleotides line up with TRBD2. CDR3 length equals 16 residues. Per germline, CDR1 MGHRA and CDR2 YSYEKL. V shed 2 bases and J 2 bases; nucleotides not matched to a gene: 4. CDR3 DNA: TGCGCCAGCAGCCAACCCCTAGCGGGAGGGCCCTACGAGCAGTACTTC. It specifies CASSQPLAGGPYEQYF.